The next 30 T cell receptor beta chains were all read from a single sample in a study of shared clonotypes between healthy human individuals. The protocol was immunoSEQ multiplex PCR, while the TCRdb copy is restricted to in-frame clones and leaves out a portion. This sample has 490,000 or so clones, with around 80% found just once. The sequencing input was PBMCs. The origin of the receptors is a woman in her thirties or forties in good health. Some clones in this sample may be carry-over from other donors' samples.

In regard to this clone: This sequence may be a read error, since a much larger clone differs from it by one base. The rearrangement joins TRBV11-3 to TRBJ2-7; possibly TRBD1 for D (5 bases). V gave up 5 bases and J gave up 0 bases, with 11 bases separating them. CDR3 length: 14 residues. The germline CDR1 and CDR2 sequences are SGHNT and YENEEA. CDR3 loop: CASSPDSLSYEQYF. CDR3 nucleotide sequence: TGTGCCAGCAGCCCCGACAGCCTCTCCTACGAGCAGTACTTC.

V usage is TRBV30 and J usage is TRBJ2-3; TRBD1 agrees at 7 bases. The germline CDR1 and CDR2 sequences are GTSNPN and SVGIG (reference sequence). V was pared by 2 bases and J by 2 bases, with 13 bases of the junction left unmatched. This CDR3 comprises 17 residues. CDR3 sequence: CAWSSTTPGQITDTQYF. CDR3 in DNA: TGTGCCTGGAGTAGCACGACTCCGGGACAGATCACAGATACGCAGTATTTT.

V gene TRBV6-1 combines with J gene TRBJ2-1, with D possibly TRBD2 on 5 matching bases. The CDR3 totals 13 residues. Trimming took off 8 bases at V and 4 bases at J, with 12 bases between the two ends. Germline CDR1 is MNHNS and CDR2 is SASEGT. The CDR3 DNA is TGTGCCAGCTCCCTTTCGGGATACAATGAGCAGTTCTTC. Its protein is CASSLSGYNEQFF.

The rearrangement joins TRBV19 to TRBJ2-1, with a possible D match to TRBD2 (8 bases). V was clipped by 7 bases and J by 4 bases, with 17 bases between them. The CDR3 loop spans 15 amino acids. CDR1 is LNHDA, CDR2 SQIVND, per germline (reference sequence). The CDR3 spells CASTIGRGLYNEQFF. The CDR3 nucleotides are TGTGCCAGTACCATCGGGAGGGGGCTTTACAATGAGCAGTTCTTC.

The chain links TRBV6-1 to TRBJ1-3, with D possibly TRBD1 on 5 matching bases. This CDR3 contains 15 residues. Germline lookup yields CDR1 MNHNS and CDR2 SASEGT. The V end lost 8 bases, the J end lost 0 bases, and 14 bases lay between the germline ends. CDR3 bases: TGTGCCAGCGCGACCCGGGGCTCCTCTGGAAACACCATATATTTT. Translating it yields CASATRGSSGNTIYF.

The chain uses TRBV5-8 and TRBJ1-1; possible D gene TRBD1, 5 bases. CDR3 length equals 14 residues. CDR1 SGHTS and CDR2 YDEGEE come from the germline V gene. The V and J ends lost 4 bases and 1 base respectively, with 11 bases between them. The CDR3 sequence is CASSIGQWNTEAFF. CDR3 bases: TGTGCCAGCAGCATAGGACAATGGAACACTGAAGCTTTCTTT.

The J gene is TRBJ2-1, the V gene TRBV2, with 11 bases matching TRBD2. The germline V gene has CDR1 SNHLY and CDR2 FYNNEI. Unmatched junction bases numbered 4, after V lost 4 bases and J lost 8 bases. The length of the CDR3 is 14 residues. The CDR3 nucleotides are TGTGCCAGCAGTGGACTAGCGGGAAGACATGAGCAGTTCTTC. It specifies CASSGLAGRHEQFF.

The rearrangement joins TRBV27 to TRBJ2-3; 8 bases are a match to TRBD2. The CDR3 length is 13 residues. V lost 2 bases, J lost 5 bases, and 0 bases stayed unmatched. Germline V gives CDR1 MNHEY, CDR2 SMNVEV (reference sequence). The CDR3: CASSLREGDTQYF. The CDR3 DNA reads TGTGCCAGCAGTTTACGGGAGGGAGATACGCAGTATTTT.

This clone has more than one count but fewer than ten. The gene calls are TRBV7-9 and TRBJ2-7; tentative D call: TRBD1 (6 bases). Germline-derived CDR1 and CDR2 are SEHNR and FQNEAQ (reference sequence). The CDR3 sequence is 18 residues long. V lost 1 base to trimming and J lost 0 bases, with 19 bases between them. Here the CDR3 DNA reads TGTGCCAGCAGCTTAGAAGTCGGCAGGGGCGAGGGCTCCTACGAGCAGTACTTC. This sequence encodes CASSLEVGRGEGSYEQYF.

The CDR3 loop is CASSQRDGLAPYEQYF. CDR3 in DNA: TGCGCCAGCAGCCAGCGAGACGGACTAGCCCCCTACGAGCAGTACTTC. The V gene is TRBV4-3, the J gene TRBJ2-7; 8 positions agree with TRBD2. Germline values: CDR1 LGHNA, CDR2 YSLEER. V shed 3 bases and J 2 bases; nucleotides not matched to a gene: 9. The CDR3 loop spans 16 amino acids.

The chain links TRBV28 to TRBJ2-3, with D possibly TRBD2 on 6 matching bases. The germline CDR1 and CDR2 sequences are MDHEN and SYDVKM. This CDR3 spans 14 amino acids. Deletions cut 5 bases from V and 0 bases from J, with 9 bases between. The DNA of the CDR3 is TGTGCCAGCAGTAAAGCGGGTAGCACAGATACGCAGTATTTT. Its protein product is CASSKAGSTDTQYF. Full variable domain (remainder filled in from reference TRBV28 and TRBJ2-3): DVKVTQSSRYLVKRTGEKVFLECVQDMDHENMFWYRQDPGLGLRLIYFSYDVKMKEKGDIPEGYSVSREKKERFSLILESASTNQTSMYLCASSKAGSTDTQYFGPGTRLTVL.

The table lists this clone with a few counts. This rearrangement joins TRBV18 to TRBJ2-7, with TRBD2 as a possible D gene (6 bases). Germline values: CDR1 KGHSH, CDR2 LQKENI. V lost 5 bases and J 9 bases, leaving 17 bases between the germline ends. The CDR3 contains 13 residues. CDR3 sequence: CASSSGAGSGQYF. CDR3 DNA sequence: TGTGCCAGCTCATCCGGAGCGGGTTCGGGGCAGTACTTC. Variable domain in full (rest from reference TRBV18 and TRBJ2-7): NAGVMQNPRHLVRRRGQEARLRCSPMKGHSHVYWYRQLPEEGLKFMVYLQKENIIDESGMPKERFSAEFPKEGPSILRIQQVVRGDSAAYFCASSSGAGSGQYFGPGTRLTVT.

This clone was counted only a few times. The chain employs TRBV18 and TRBJ2-7; D may be TRBD2 (6 bases). The germline V and J ends were trimmed by 2 bases and 6 bases, with 8 bases remaining between them. Germline V gene lookup returns CDR1 KGHSH and CDR2 LQKENI. There are 12 residues in the CDR3. CDR3 nucleotide sequence: TGTGCCAGCTCACCAGGGGGGTCCGAGCAGTACTTC. Translating gives CASSPGGSEQYF.

The rearrangement links TRBV27 to TRBJ1-1; maybe TRBD1 (5 bases). This CDR3 is built from 15 residues. The V gene's germline CDR1 is MNHEY and CDR2 SMNVEV (reference sequence). Between the trimmed V and J ends, which lost 8 bases and 2 bases, there was a span of 18 bases. The CDR3 DNA is TGTGCCAGCTCCCGGAACGGGGCAACTAACACTGAAGCTTTCTTT. This sequence encodes CASSRNGATNTEAFF.

This clone was recorded at least ten times. This chain joins TRBV7-2 and TRBJ2-1; 12 nucleotides line up with TRBD2. Germline values: CDR1 SGHTA, CDR2 FQGNSA. The CDR3 contains 17 residues. V lost 2 bases and J lost 6; bases outside the gene matches: 8. DNA of the CDR3: TGTGCCAGCAGCTTATTCCCCACACTAGCGGGAGGCAATGAGCAGTTCTTC. Translated: CASSLFPTLAGGNEQFF.

This clone was counted a few times. V and J are TRBV7-9 and TRBJ1-5; D possibly corresponds to TRBD1 (5 bases). V lost 5 bases, J lost 2 bases, and 19 bases lay in between. This CDR3 is 17 amino acids long. CDR1 and CDR2 from the germline V gene are SEHNR and FQNEAQ (reference sequence). CDR3 residues: CASSTREDTAGNQPQHF. CDR3 in DNA: TGTGCCAGCAGCACGAGGGAGGACACCGCGGGCAATCAGCCCCAGCATTTT.

Concerning this clone itself: This CDR3 is also generated by other DNA sequences in the sample. V gene TRBV28 combines with J gene TRBJ1-5, with D unresolved. CDR1 MDHEN and CDR2 SYDVKM come from the germline V gene. The CDR3 runs to 12 residues. The V gene lost 5 bases and the J gene lost 4 bases, with 6 bases spanning the gap. The CDR3 DNA follows: TGTGCCAGCAGTGCCGGGAATCAGCCCCAGCATTTT. Protein product: CASSAGNQPQHF.

This rearrangement joins TRBV19 to TRBJ2-1; 7 nucleotides line up with TRBD1. CDR3 length: 15 residues. Germline assignment: CDR1 LNHDA and CDR2 SQIVND (reference sequence). V lost 1 base, J lost 8 bases, and 8 bases stayed unmatched. The CDR3 DNA sequence: TGTGCCAGTAGTATAGGACAGGGTGGGGTCGATGAGCAGTTCTTC. Its translation: CASSIGQGGVDEQFF.

The rearrangement uses TRBV7-6 and TRBJ2-1; 9 nucleotides align to TRBD2. The V and J ends lost 2 bases and 1 base, in that order; junction bases with no gene match: 3. The CDR3 totals 16 residues. Looked up from germline, CDR1 is SGHVS and CDR2 is FNYEAQ. CDR3 coding DNA: TGTGCCAGCAGCTTAAGTAGCGGGAGTTCCTACAATGAGCAGTTCTTC. It is translated as CASSLSSGSSYNEQFF.

This clone was picked up many times. The chain employs TRBV27 and TRBJ2-2, with D possibly TRBD2 on 5 matching bases. The ends were cut back, 4 bases at V and 1 base at J, with 16 bases in the middle. Germline V CDR1 and CDR2: MNHEY, SMNVEV (reference sequence). The CDR3 is made up of 17 amino acids. CDR3 loop: CASSSRGGFGNTGELFF. The DNA of the CDR3 is TGTGCCAGCAGTTCCCGGGGTGGGTTCGGGAACACCGGGGAGCTGTTTTTT.

V and J are TRBV4-3 and TRBJ1-2, with D maybe TRBD1 (5 bases). The germline V and J ends were trimmed by 3 bases and 4 bases, with 15 bases remaining between them. The CDR3 length is 15 residues. Germline assignment: CDR1 LGHNA and CDR2 YSLEER. CDR3 amino acids: CASSQGTDTFYGYTF. DNA of the CDR3: TGCGCCAGCAGCCAGGGGACGGACACATTCTATGGCTACACCTTC.

The J gene is TRBJ1-1, the V gene TRBV27, with D uncertain. Germline CDR1 reads MNHEY; CDR2 reads SMNVEV (reference sequence). There are 14 residues in the CDR3. V lost 4 bases and J 5 bases, leaving 14 bases between the germline ends. The CDR3 here is CASSSAGGLTEAFF. In DNA, the CDR3 is TGTGCCAGCAGTTCGGCAGGCGGCCTTACTGAAGCTTTCTTT.

With respect to this clone: Other DNA sequences of this sample code for an identical CDR3. The chain uses TRBV6-4 and TRBJ2-1; 11 bases agree with TRBD2. The germline gives CDR1 MRHNA, CDR2 SNTAGT. The CDR3 covers 15 residues. The V and J ends lost 4 bases and 3 bases, in that order; junction bases with no gene match: 2. CDR3 DNA: TGTGCCAGCAGTGGGGGGACTAGCGGCTACAATGAGCAGTTCTTC. As protein: CASSGGTSGYNEQFF.

The CDR3 DNA follows: TGCGCCAGCAGCTTGGGGGGTAAGGCAGATACGCAGTATTTT. Its translation is CASSLGGKADTQYF. The genes are TRBV5-1 and TRBJ2-3; D is undetermined. Per the germline V gene, CDR1 is SGHRS and CDR2 is YFSETQ. The V and J ends lost 0 bases and 4 bases respectively, with 9 bases between them. CDR3 length: 14 residues.

The table lists this clone with a count of one. J is TRBJ2-2 and V is TRBV5-4, with D uncertain. Germline V lookup: CDR1 SGHNT, CDR2 YYREEE (reference sequence). Trimming cost V 0 bases and J 1 base, with 4 bases left between them. The CDR3 extends over 14 amino acids. CDR3 sequence reads: CASSLDENTGELFF. In DNA, the CDR3 is TGTGCCAGCAGCTTGGACGAGAACACCGGGGAGCTGTTTTTT.

This clone appeared once. DNA of the CDR3: TGCAGCGCATCCTGGGGTGATGAGCAGTTCTTC. It encodes CSASWGDEQFF. V is TRBV29-1 and J is TRBJ2-1, with D unresolved. The CDR3 is 11 amino acids. Germline lookup yields CDR1 SQVTM and CDR2 ANQGSEA. Deletions cut 7 bases from V and 8 bases from J, with 12 bases between.

The J gene is TRBJ2-2, the V gene TRBV4-2; D may be TRBD1 or TRBD2 (5 bases each). CDR3 length: 16 amino acids. Germline V gene sequence: CDR1 LGHNA, CDR2 YNFKEQ. The ends were cut back, 1 base at V and 0 bases at J, with 9 bases in the middle. The chain's CDR3 is CASSQAGTANTGELFF. In DNA form, the CDR3 reads TGTGCCAGCAGCCAAGCCGGGACGGCGAACACCGGGGAGCTGTTTTTT.

On this clone itself: A far larger clone differs by one base, so this is likely a read error. The chain employs TRBV28 and TRBJ2-7; D is unclear. The CDR3 is 14 amino acids. Germline values: CDR1 MDHEN, CDR2 SYDVKM. The CDR3 DNA sequence: TGTGCCAGCGGTTTAATGAAGTTTTACAGCGAGCAGTACTTC. Protein product: CASGLMKFYSEQYF.

This clone was observed a single time. The chain is built from TRBV18 and TRBJ2-7, with TRBD1 matching over 7 bases. After removal of 4 bases from V and 2 bases from J, the junction contained 5 bases not matched to a gene. Germline V gene lookup returns CDR1 KGHSH and CDR2 LQKENI. The CDR3 length is 14 residues. The CDR3 DNA sequence: TGTGCCAGCTCACAGGTACAGGGGACCTACGAGCAGTACTTC. Translation gives CASSQVQGTYEQYF.

The rearrangement joins TRBV10-2 to TRBJ2-2, with 9 bases matching TRBD1. CDR1 and CDR2 from the germline V gene are WSHSY and SAAADI. V lost 7 bases and J lost 4; bases outside the gene matches: 4. This CDR3 comprises 14 residues. The CDR3 protein is CASTGTGFTGELFF. For the CDR3, the DNA is TGCGCCAGCACCGGGACAGGGTTCACCGGGGAGCTGTTTTTT.